Listed below are T cell receptor beta chains from one sample, sequenced in a study of CD8+ T cells in alopecia areata. Clones were sequenced by immunoSEQ multiplex PCR, and TCRdb holds only the in-frame ones, with some missing. The repertoire consists of some 150,000 clones, with around two thirds occurring once and the leading ten covering approximately 34%. Sequenced sample: CD8+ T cells sorted from blood. The origin of the receptors is a human donor in good health. Each CDR3 is given with its conserved first and last residue. Fields, in order: clone size, J gene, D gene, V gene, CDR3 protein, CDR3 DNA. The D gene is left open where the match is weak. Clone size is not always given. Where it is, it says once, few, many or a class for expanded clones.

NA	TRBJ2-7	TRBD1	TRBV11-2	CASSPGQGQGSYEQYF	TGTGCCAGCAGCCCCGGACAGGGGCAAGGGTCCTACGAGCAGTACTTC
NA	TRBJ2-4	NA	TRBV29-1	CSVPENSIQYF	TGCAGCGTTCCCGAGAATAGCATTCAGTACTTC
few	TRBJ2-1	TRBD1	TRBV27	CASGGQASSYNEQFF	TGTGCCAGCGGGGGACAGGCAAGCTCCTACAATGAGCAGTTCTTC
NA	TRBJ1-1	TRBD1	TRBV7-8	CASSLGPGQKAFF	TGTGCCAGCAGCTTAGGGCCGGGACAGAAAGCTTTCTTT
NA	TRBJ2-7	TRBD2	TRBV4-2	CASSQDHAGGAYEQYF	TGTGCCAGCAGCCAAGATCACGCGGGAGGGGCCTACGAGCAGTACTTC
NA	TRBJ2-4	TRBD2	TRBV5-1	CASSQTSGRRDIQYF	TGCGCCAGCAGCCAAACTAGCGGGAGACGTGACATTCAGTACTTC
NA	TRBJ2-5	TRBD1	TRBV7-8	CASSLTRGRQETQYF	TGTGCCAGCAGCTTAACCAGGGGGCGTCAAGAGACCCAGTACTTC
NA	TRBJ2-7	NA	TRBV20-1	CSAGLEQYF	TGCAGTGCTGGCCTAGAGCAGTACTTC
NA	TRBJ2-2	NA	TRBV7-9	CASTPTENTGELFF	TGTGCCAGCACCCCGACAGAGAACACCGGGGAGCTGTTTTTT
NA	TRBJ2-5	NA	TRBV9	CASSVEGIETQYF	TGTGCCAGCAGCGTAGAGGGGATAGAGACCCAGTACTTC
NA	TRBJ1-1	NA	TRBV29-1	CSVQGRDTEAFF	TGCAGCGTTCAGGGAAGGGACACTGAAGCTTTCTTT
NA	TRBJ2-7	NA	TRBV11-2	CASSLTQSYEQYF	TGTGCCAGCAGCCTTACCCAGTCCTACGAGCAGTACTTC
few	TRBJ1-5	NA	TRBV29-1	CSVLGLGDEPQHF	TGCAGCGTTCTCGGGTTAGGGGATGAGCCCCAGCATTTT
once	TRBJ1-2	NA	TRBV27	CASSAPTGGYTF	TGTGCCAGCAGTGCACCGACGGGCGGCTACACCTTC
NA	TRBJ2-5	NA	TRBV6-8	CAGCGPDHQETQYF	TGTGCCGGCTGTGGGCCGGACCACCAAGAGACCCAGTACTTC
once	TRBJ2-7	TRBD1	TRBV29-1	CSVEFWAGGSYEQYF	TGCAGCGTTGAATTTTGGGCAGGGGGCTCCTACGAGCAGTACTTC
NA	TRBJ2-3	NA	TRBV5-1	CASSLVGEASLTDTQYF	TGCGCCAGCAGCTTGGTAGGGGAAGCGAGCCTCACAGATACGCAGTATTTT
NA	TRBJ1-5	NA	TRBV25-1	CASSEWGDQPQHF	TGTGCCAGCAGTGAGTGGGGAGATCAGCCCCAGCATTTT
once	TRBJ2-3	TRBD2	TRBV7-8	CASSTRTRPDTQYF	TGTGCCAGCAGCACTAGGACTAGGCCAGATACGCAGTATTTT
NA	TRBJ2-1	TRBD2	TRBV27	CASSLEGRASGYNEQFF	TGTGCCAGCAGTTTAGAAGGTAGGGCTAGCGGGTACAATGAGCAGTTCTTC
NA	TRBJ2-1	TRBD2	TRBV4-1	CASSLSSSGPYNEQFF	TGCGCCAGCAGCCTGAGCTCTAGCGGACCCTACAATGAGCAGTTCTTC
NA	TRBJ2-7	NA	TRBV4-1	CASSQKTGPTPYEQYF	TGCGCCAGCAGCCAAAAAACTGGGCCAACCCCCTACGAGCAGTACTTC
few	TRBJ2-1	TRBD2	TRBV28	CASSPIAGAYNEQFF	TGTGCCAGCAGCCCAATAGCGGGAGCCTACAATGAGCAGTTCTTC
NA	TRBJ2-7	NA	TRBV5-6	CASSYRAYEQYF	TGTGCCAGCAGCTATAGAGCCTACGAGCAGTACTTC
NA	TRBJ2-7	NA	TRBV5-1	CASQISTGPLNEQYF	TGCGCCAGTCAAATTTCGACGGGTCCGTTGAACGAGCAGTACTTC
NA	TRBJ2-3	NA	TRBV4-1	CASSQVVRDTQYF	TGCGCCAGCAGCCAAGTAGTACGGGATACGCAGTATTTT
NA	TRBJ1-2	NA	TRBV6-5	CASSYGGYTF	TGTGCCAGCAGTTACGGTGGCTACACCTTC
NA	TRBJ1-2	TRBD1	TRBV7-9	CASSSSGTGGSGYTF	TGTGCCAGCAGCTCATCCGGGACAGGGGGCTCGGGCTACACCTTC
NA	TRBJ2-5	NA	TRBV5-6	CASSSGETQYF	TGTGCCAGCAGCTCGGGGGAGACCCAGTACTTC
NA	TRBJ1-2	NA	TRBV29-1	CSVESRQGYTF	TGCAGCGTTGAATCCCGGCAAGGCTACACCTTC
NA	TRBJ2-4	TRBD1	TRBV4-1	CASSQAPGQGAKNIQYF	TGCGCCAGCAGCCAAGCTCCGGGACAGGGGGCCAAAAACATTCAGTACTTC
few	TRBJ1-4	NA	TRBV9	CASSGTTGLNEKLFF	TGTGCCAGCAGCGGAACCACAGGGCTGAATGAAAAACTGTTTTTT
NA	TRBJ2-5	NA	TRBV7-9	CASSPRMGGAETQYF	TGTGCCAGCAGCCCGAGGATGGGGGGAGCGGAGACCCAGTACTTC
NA	TRBJ1-2	TRBD1	TRBV9	CASSEPDRAGPYGYTF	TGTGCCAGCAGCGAGCCCGACAGGGCAGGCCCCTATGGCTACACCTTC
NA	TRBJ1-5	TRBD1	TRBV15	CATSRAEEGAGQPQHF	TGTGCCACCAGCAGAGCGGAGGAGGGGGCAGGCCAGCCCCAGCATTTT